This T cell receptor beta chain stems from a study of blood T cell repertoires in COVID-19. Overall study context: Some COVID-19 samples were acute and others convalescent; all came from the United States, Italy and Spain.

V lost 6 bases to trimming and J lost 4 bases, with 13 bases between them. Germline values: CDR1 GTSNPN, CDR2 SVGIG (reference sequence). CDR3 length: 13 residues. TCRdb's table, derived via immunoSEQ multiplex PCR, lists solely in-frame clones and lacks some. Of roughly 220,000 clones in the sample, 70% to 90% are singletons; the top ten hold about 4%. Living in 24 US areas, the participants were between roughly 18 and 90 years of age. Clinical history reported by participants formed the basis on which cohorts were assigned. This rearrangement joins TRBV30 to TRBJ2-1; no reliable D call. This receptor was taken from a man aged 25-45 years with acute COVID-19. The sample consisted of PBMCs or T cells enriched from blood (not recorded which). The chain's CDR3 is CACGPRVYNEQFF. CDR3 coding DNA: TGTGCCTGCGGACCGCGCGTGTACAATGAGCAGTTCTTC. Supplemented by reference TRBV30 and TRBJ2-1, the full variable domain reads SQTIHQWPATLVQPVGSPLSLECTVEGTSNPNLYWYRQAAGRGLQLLFYSVGIGQISSEVPQNLSASRPQDRQFILSSKKLLLSDSGFYLCACGPRVYNEQFFGPGTRLTVL.